This TCR beta chain comes out of a study of monozygotic twins with inflammatory bowel disease. TCRdb reprocessed the 5' RACE reads, keeping one entry per CDR3 protein, no DNA. The sample shows about 450,000 distinct CDR3 sequences, and about 2.3% sits with its ten largest clones. The CDR3 is 13 amino acids. Looked up from germline, CDR1 is DFQATT and CDR2 is SNEGSKA (reference sequence). Sequencing was done on a sample of blood. The TCR originated in a human donor with ulcerative colitis or Crohn's disease, or a healthy co-twin of an affected twin (not recorded which). The V and J genes are TRBV20-1 and TRBJ2-2; TCRdb selects TRBD2, and the lack of DNA leaves this call unchecked. The CDR3 spells CSGELAGTGELFF.